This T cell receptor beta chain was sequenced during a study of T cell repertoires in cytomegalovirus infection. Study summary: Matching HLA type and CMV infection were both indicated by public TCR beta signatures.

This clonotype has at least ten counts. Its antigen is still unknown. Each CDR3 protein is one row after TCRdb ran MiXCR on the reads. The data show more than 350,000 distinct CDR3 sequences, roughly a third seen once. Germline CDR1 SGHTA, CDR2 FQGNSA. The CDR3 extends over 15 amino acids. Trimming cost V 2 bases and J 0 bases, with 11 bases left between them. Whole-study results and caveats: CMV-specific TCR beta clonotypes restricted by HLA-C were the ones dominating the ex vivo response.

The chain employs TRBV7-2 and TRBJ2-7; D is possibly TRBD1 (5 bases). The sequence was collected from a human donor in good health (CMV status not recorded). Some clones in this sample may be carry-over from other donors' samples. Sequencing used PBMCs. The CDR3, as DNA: TGTGCCAGCAGCTTACAGGGATCAAGCTCCTACGAGCAGTACTTC. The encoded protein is CASSLQGSSSYEQYF.